This section outlines one TCR beta chain sequence together with its context. Measured with immunoSEQ multiplex PCR; TCRdb has only the in-frame clones, and not every one. The sample comprises 5,500 to 9,000 clones, approximately 98% of which are singletons, and over 0.3% rests with the top ten. Trimming stripped 0 bases from V and 4 bases from J, with 8 bases between. The CDR3 spans 14 residues. Germline assignment: CDR1 SGHNT and CDR2 YYREEE (reference sequence). The data were taken from a study of naive CD8 T cells in extremely preterm neonates. The sequencing input was naive CD8+ T cells from blood. V usage is TRBV5-4 and J usage is TRBJ1-5, with D uncertain. The receptor's source is a human donor in good health. The CDR3 loop reads CASSLGPVNQPQHF. As DNA, the CDR3 is TGTGCCAGCAGCTTGGGGCCAGTAAATCAGCCCCAGCATTTT. The entire variable domain, with the rest obtained from reference TRBV5-4 and TRBJ1-5, is as follows: ETGVTQSPTHLIKTRGQQVTLRCSSQSGHNTVSWYQQALGQGPQFIFQYYREEENGRGNFPPRFSGLQFPNYSSELNVNALELDDSALYLCASSLGPVNQPQHFGDGTRLSIL.